This T cell receptor beta chain is drawn from a study of blood T cell repertoires in COVID-19. V shed 4 bases, J shed 4 bases, and the junction held 13 bases outside the gene matches. CDR3 length: 18 residues. Per the germline V gene, CDR1 is LGHDT and CDR2 is YNNKEL (reference sequence). The data were produced by immunoSEQ multiplex PCR, yet TCRdb's version contains in-frame clones alone and is incomplete. The table has about 480,000 clones, approximately 87% seen once; the top ten hold approximately 2%. Sequences were obtained from PBMCs or T cells enriched from blood (not recorded which). This sequence joins TRBV3-1 (or the pseudogene TRBV3-2) and TRBJ2-3; 11 nucleotides line up with TRBD2. This TCR was sampled from a woman aged 35 to 49 who had recovered from COVID-19. In DNA, the CDR3 is TGTGCCAGCAGCCGGGGGACTAGCGGCGAATGGGGTGCAGATACGCAGTATTTT. Its translation: CASSRGTSGEWGADTQYF.